A single count supports the clone carrying this TCR beta chain. Antigen unknown. V was clipped by 6 bases and J by 8 bases; unmatched bases: 11. Germline V gene sequence: CDR1 MNHEY, CDR2 SVGAGI. CDR3 length equals 14 residues. This specimen belongs to a study of a mutant IDH1 vaccine in newly diagnosed glioma. Study details: Earlier treatment was radiotherapy, temozolomide, or both, with most getting both. Week 35 brought visit V12, which was followed by visit V13 at week 47.

Specified time point: week 47, end of study. A single vaccine dose contained 300 ug of mutant IDH1 20-mer peptide, and topical imiquimod was used with it. The patients received vaccinations eight times, in weeks 1, 3, 5, 7, 11, 15, 19 and 23. Some clones are missing from TCRdb's copy, which holds only in-frame ones; the method was immunoSEQ multiplex PCR. The data contain about 85,000 clones, roughly 89% of them singletons. The rearrangement links TRBV6-5 to TRBJ1-2, with 8 bases fitting TRBD1. The receptor's source is a woman aged 45-59 years with glioma. This specimen was PBMCs, taken from a glioma patient whose treatment included an IDH1 peptide vaccine. CDR3 in DNA: TGTGCCAGCAGCTCCAGGGGGCCTATGGAGGGCTACACCTTC. Amino acids: CASSSRGPMEGYTF.